The subject of this entry is one TCR beta chain. The source of the sample is a study of CD8 T cells in ankylosing spondylitis. The CDR3 runs 12 residues. V dropped 2 bases and J dropped 15 bases, with 14 bases sitting between them. Germline V gene sequence: CDR1 MNHEY, CDR2 SVGEGT. TCRdb processed the 5' RACE reads anew with MiXCR; each CDR3 protein has one entry. The table has under 200,000 distinct CDR3 sequences, approximately 9% seen once. Sequenced input: blood, either unsorted or a sorted T cell fraction (not recorded which). The rearrangement links TRBV6-2 or TRBV6-3 to TRBJ2-1, with a possible D match to TRBD2 (6 bases). This clonotype originated in a female donor with ankylosing spondylitis or in good health (not recorded which). This chain's CDR3 is CASSYGRIEAFF. The DNA of the CDR3 is TGTGCCAGCAGTTACGGGAGGATTGAGGCGTTCTTC.